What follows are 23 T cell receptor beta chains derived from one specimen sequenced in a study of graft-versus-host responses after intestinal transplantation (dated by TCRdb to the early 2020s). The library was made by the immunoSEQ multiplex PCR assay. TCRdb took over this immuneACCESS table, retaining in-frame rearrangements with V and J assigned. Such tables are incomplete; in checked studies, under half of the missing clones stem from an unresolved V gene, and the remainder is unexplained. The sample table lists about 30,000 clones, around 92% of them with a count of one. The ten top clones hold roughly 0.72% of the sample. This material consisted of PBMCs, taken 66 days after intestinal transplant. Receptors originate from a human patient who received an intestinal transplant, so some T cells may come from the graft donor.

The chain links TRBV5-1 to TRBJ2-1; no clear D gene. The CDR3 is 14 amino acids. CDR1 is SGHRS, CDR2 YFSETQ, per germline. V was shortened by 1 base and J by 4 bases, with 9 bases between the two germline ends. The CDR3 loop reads CASSLNPVYNEQFF. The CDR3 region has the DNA TGCGCCAGCAGCTTGAATCCAGTTTACAATGAGCAGTTCTTC.

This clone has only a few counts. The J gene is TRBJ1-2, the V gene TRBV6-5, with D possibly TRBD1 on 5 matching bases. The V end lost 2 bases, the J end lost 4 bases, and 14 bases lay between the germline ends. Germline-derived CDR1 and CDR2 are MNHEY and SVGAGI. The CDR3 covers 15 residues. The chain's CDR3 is CASSYPLGGSYGYTF. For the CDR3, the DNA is TGTGCCAGCAGTTACCCTCTGGGGGGAAGCTATGGCTACACCTTC.

The CDR3 reads CASSLEAGAWDQPQHF. The CDR3 DNA reads TGTGCCAGCAGCTTAGAAGCCGGGGCCTGGGATCAGCCCCAGCATTTT. This chain joins TRBV11-2 and TRBJ1-5; weak D call: TRBD1 (5 bases). Germline V gene data show CDR1 as SGHAT and CDR2 as FQNNGV. V lost 0 bases, J lost 5 bases, and 14 bases lay in between. The CDR3 consists of 16 residues.

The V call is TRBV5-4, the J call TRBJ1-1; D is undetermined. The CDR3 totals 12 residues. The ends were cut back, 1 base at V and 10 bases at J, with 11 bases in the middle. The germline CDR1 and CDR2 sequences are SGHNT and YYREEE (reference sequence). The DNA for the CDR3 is TGTGCCAGCAGCTTGTTGGGCGGGAGAGCTTTCTTT. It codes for CASSLLGGRAFF.

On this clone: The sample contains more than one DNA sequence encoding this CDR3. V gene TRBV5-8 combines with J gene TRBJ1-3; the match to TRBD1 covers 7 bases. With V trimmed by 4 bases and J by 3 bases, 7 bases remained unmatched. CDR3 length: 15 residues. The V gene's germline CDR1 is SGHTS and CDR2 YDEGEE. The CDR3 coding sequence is TGTGCCAGCAGCCCCGGACAGGCGGGTGGAAACACCATATATTTT. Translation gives CASSPGQAGGNTIYF. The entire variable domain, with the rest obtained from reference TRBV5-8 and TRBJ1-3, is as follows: EAGVTQSPTHLIKTRGQQATLRCSPISGHTSVYWYQQALGLGLQFLLWYDEGEERNRGNFPPRFSGRQFPNYSSELNVNALELEDSALYLCASSPGQAGGNTIYFGEGSWLTVV.

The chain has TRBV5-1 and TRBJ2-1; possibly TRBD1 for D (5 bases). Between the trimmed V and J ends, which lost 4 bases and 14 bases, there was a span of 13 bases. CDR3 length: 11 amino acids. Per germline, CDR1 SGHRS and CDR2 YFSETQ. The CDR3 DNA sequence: TGCGCCAGCAGCGCCGTGTCAGGGAAGTTCTTC. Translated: CASSAVSGKFF.

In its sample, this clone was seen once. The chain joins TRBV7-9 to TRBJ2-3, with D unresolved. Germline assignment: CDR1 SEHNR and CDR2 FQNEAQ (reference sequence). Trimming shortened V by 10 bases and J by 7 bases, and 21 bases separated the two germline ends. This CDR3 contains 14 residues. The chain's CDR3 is CAILPFTLGNTQYF. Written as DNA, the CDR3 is TGTGCCATCCTCCCTTTCACGCTAGGGAATACGCAGTATTTT.

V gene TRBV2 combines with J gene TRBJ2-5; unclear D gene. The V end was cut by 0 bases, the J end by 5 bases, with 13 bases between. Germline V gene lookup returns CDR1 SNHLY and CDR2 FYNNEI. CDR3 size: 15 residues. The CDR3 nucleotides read TGTGCCAGCAGTGAAGCGCTTCACAGTCGGGAGACCCAGTACTTC. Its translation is CASSEALHSRETQYF.

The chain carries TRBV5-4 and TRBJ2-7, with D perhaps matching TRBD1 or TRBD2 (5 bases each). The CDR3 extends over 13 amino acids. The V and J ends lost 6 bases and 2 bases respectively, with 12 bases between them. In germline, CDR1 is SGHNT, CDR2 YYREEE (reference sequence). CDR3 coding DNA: TGTGCCAGCACGGGACCACCGACCTACGAGCAGTACTTC. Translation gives CASTGPPTYEQYF. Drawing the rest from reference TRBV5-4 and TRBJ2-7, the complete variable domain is ETGVTQSPTHLIKTRGQQVTLRCSSQSGHNTVSWYQQALGQGPQFIFQYYREEENGRGNFPPRFSGLQFPNYSSELNVNALELDDSALYLCASTGPPTYEQYFGPGTRLTVT.

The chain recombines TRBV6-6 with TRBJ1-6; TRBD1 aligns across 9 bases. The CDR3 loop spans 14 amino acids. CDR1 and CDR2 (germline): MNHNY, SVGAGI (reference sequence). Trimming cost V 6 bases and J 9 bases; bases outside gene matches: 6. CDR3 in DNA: TGTGCCAGCAGACGCGACAGGGGGGGTTCACCCCTCCACTTT. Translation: CASRRDRGGSPLHF.

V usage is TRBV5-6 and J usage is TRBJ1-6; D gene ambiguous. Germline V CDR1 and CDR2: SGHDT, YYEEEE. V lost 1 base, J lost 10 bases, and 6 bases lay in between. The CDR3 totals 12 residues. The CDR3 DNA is TGTGCCAGCAGCTTGTCGCGGTCACCCCTCCACTTT. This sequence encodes CASSLSRSPLHF.

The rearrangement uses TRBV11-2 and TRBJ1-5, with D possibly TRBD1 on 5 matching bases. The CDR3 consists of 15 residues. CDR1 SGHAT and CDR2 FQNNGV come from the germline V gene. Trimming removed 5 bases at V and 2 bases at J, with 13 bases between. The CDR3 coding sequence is TGTGCCAGCAGCCTCACTCGGGGGGGCAATCAGCCCCAGCATTTT. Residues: CASSLTRGGNQPQHF.

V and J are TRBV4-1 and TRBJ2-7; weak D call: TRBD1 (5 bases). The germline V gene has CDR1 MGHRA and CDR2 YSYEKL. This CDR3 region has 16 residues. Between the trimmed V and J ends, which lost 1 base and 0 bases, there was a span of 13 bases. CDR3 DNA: TGCGCCAGCAGCCAAGGAGCCAGGGCCTTCTCCTACGAGCAGTACTTC. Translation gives CASSQGARAFSYEQYF.

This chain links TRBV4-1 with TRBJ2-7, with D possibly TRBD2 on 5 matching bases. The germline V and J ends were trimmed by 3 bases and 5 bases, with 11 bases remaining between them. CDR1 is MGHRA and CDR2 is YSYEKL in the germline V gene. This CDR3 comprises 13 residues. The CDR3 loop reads CASSHADGDEQYF. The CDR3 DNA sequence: TGCGCCAGCAGCCATGCAGACGGGGACGAGCAGTACTTC.

The CDR3 loop is CASTQTSGSTDTQYF. In DNA form, the CDR3 reads TGTGCCAGCACACAGACTAGCGGGAGCACAGATACGCAGTATTTT. V gene TRBV6-4 combines with J gene TRBJ2-3; TRBD2 aligns across 10 bases. This CDR3 is 15 amino acids long. Looked up from germline, CDR1 is MRHNA and CDR2 is SNTAGT. Unmatched junction bases numbered 4, after V lost 7 bases and J lost 0 bases.

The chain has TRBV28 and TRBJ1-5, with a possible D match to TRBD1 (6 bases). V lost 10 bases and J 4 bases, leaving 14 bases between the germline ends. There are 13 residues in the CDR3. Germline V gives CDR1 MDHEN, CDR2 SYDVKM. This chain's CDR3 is CAIRGAYNQPQHF. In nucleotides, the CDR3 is TGTGCCATCCGGGGGGCCTATAATCAGCCCCAGCATTTT.

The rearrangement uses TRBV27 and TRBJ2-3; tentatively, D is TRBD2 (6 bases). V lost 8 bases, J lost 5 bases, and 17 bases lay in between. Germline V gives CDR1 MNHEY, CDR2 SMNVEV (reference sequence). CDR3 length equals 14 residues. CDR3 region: CASAGLNVLDTQYF. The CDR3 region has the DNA TGTGCCAGCGCAGGACTAAATGTTTTAGATACGCAGTATTTT.

DNA for the CDR3: TGCAGCGTTGAACTAGCGACAGATACGCAGTATTTT. Translated: CSVELATDTQYF. The genes are TRBV29-1 and TRBJ2-3, with TRBD2 as a possible D gene (6 bases). Trimming left V 2 bases short and J 3 bases short, with 6 bases between. The CDR3 covers 12 residues. CDR1 and CDR2 from the germline V gene are SQVTM and ANQGSEA.

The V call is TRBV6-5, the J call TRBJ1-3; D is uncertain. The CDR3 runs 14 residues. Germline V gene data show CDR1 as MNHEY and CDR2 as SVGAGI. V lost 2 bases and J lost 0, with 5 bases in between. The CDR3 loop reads CASSYAISGNTIYF. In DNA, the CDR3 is TGTGCCAGCAGTTACGCTATCTCTGGAAACACCATATATTTT.

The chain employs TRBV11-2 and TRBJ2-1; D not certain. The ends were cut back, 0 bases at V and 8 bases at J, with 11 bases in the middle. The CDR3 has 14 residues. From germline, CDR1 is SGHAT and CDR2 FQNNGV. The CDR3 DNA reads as TGTGCCAGCAGCTTAGAGTTGAGTATGCATGAGCAGTTCTTC. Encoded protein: CASSLELSMHEQFF.

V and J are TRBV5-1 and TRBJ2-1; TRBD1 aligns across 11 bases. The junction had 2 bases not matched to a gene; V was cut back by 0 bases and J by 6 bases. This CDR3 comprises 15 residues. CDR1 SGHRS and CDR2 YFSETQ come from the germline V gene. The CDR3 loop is CASSLAGQGVNEQFF. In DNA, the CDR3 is TGCGCCAGCAGCTTGGCGGGACAGGGGGTCAATGAGCAGTTCTTC.

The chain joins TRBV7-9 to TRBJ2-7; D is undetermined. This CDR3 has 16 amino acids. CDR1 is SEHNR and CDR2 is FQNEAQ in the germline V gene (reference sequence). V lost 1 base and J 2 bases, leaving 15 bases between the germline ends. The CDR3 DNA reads TGTGCCAGCAGCTTAGTTGTGGGCGCCCCTGCCTACGAGCAGTACTTC. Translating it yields CASSLVVGAPAYEQYF.

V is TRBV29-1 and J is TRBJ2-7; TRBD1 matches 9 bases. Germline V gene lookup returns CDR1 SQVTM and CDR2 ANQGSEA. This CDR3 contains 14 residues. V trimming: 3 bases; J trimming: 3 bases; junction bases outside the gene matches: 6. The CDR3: CSVEAGTGFYEQYF. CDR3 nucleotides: TGCAGCGTTGAGGCCGGGACAGGGTTCTACGAGCAGTACTTC.